The 2 T cell receptor beta chains given below trace back to one sample, sequenced in a study of a mutant IDH1 vaccine in newly diagnosed glioma. The time point denotes: week 35, safety follow-up. With topical imiquimod, each dose of the vaccine consisted of 300 ug of mutant IDH1 20-mer peptide. What these receptors recognize is not known. This table comes from immunoSEQ multiplex PCR, and its TCRdb copy is limited to in-frame clones, with some not included. In the table there are about 64,000 clones, roughly 74% of which are singletons. The material was PBMCs, obtained from a glioma patient whose treatment included an IDH1 peptide vaccine. The receptors stem from a man aged 45-65 years with glioma.

The chain recombines TRBV14 with TRBJ2-5; TRBD1 matches 7 bases. CDR1 is SGHDN and CDR2 is FVKESK in the germline V gene. Trimming removed 4 bases from V and 2 bases from J; junction bases left unmatched: 10. This CDR3 spans 16 amino acids. The CDR3: CASSRGQDGRQETQYF. CDR3 sequence (DNA): TGTGCCAGCAGCCGCGGACAGGACGGAAGACAAGAGACCCAGTACTTC.

The rearrangement links TRBV19 to TRBJ1-2, with a tentative D call TRBD1 (6 bases). Germline V lookup: CDR1 LNHDA, CDR2 SQIVND (reference sequence). Between the trimmed V and J ends, which lost 6 bases and 4 bases, there was a span of 12 bases. The CDR3 is 13 residues long. The DNA of the CDR3 is TGTGCCAGTAGGGAACGCAGGGGCTATGGCTACACCTTC. This gives the protein CASRERRGYGYTF.